One sample yielded the 18 T cell receptor beta chains listed below, sequenced in a study of beta chain features in type 1 diabetes. Expressed TCRB transcripts were sequenced after all isolated RNA was converted to cDNA. Only in-frame clones appear in the TCRdb table, and some are missing; sequencing was by immunoSEQ multiplex PCR. The data show a few hundred thousand clones, 12% to 15% seen once. The specimen was central memory CD4+ T cells from blood. The receptors stem from a man younger than 40 in good health.

This clone was found a few times. The CDR3 loop is CASSPLAGGVETQYF. The CDR3 coding sequence is TGTGCCAGCAGCCCCTTAGCGGGAGGGGTGGAGACCCAGTACTTC. This sequence joins TRBV7-8 and TRBJ2-5; 11 bases agree with TRBD2. The CDR3 is 15 residues long. Unmatched junction bases numbered 7, after V lost 5 bases and J lost 5 bases. CDR1 is SGHVS, CDR2 FQNEAQ, per germline. Looking up the rest from reference TRBV7-8 and TRBJ2-5 gives the full variable domain: GAGVSQSPRYKVAKRGQDVALRCDPISGHVSLFWYQQALGQGPEFLTYFQNEAQLDKSGLPSDRFFAERPEGSVSTLKIQRTQQEDSAVYLCASSPLAGGVETQYFGPGTRLLVL.

V usage is TRBV6-5 and J usage is TRBJ2-7, with D hard to call. Trimming removed 5 bases at V and 5 bases at J, with 13 bases between. Germline V gene data show CDR1 as MNHEY and CDR2 as SVGAGI. This CDR3 is built from 13 residues. The CDR3 sequence is CASSEARYNEQYV. CDR3 nucleotides: TGTGCCAGCAGTGAAGCCAGGTACAACGAGCAGTACGTC.

This chain links TRBV9 with TRBJ1-1, with D possibly being TRBD1 (5 bases). Germline V lookup: CDR1 SGDLS, CDR2 YYNGEE. The CDR3 loop spans 12 amino acids. The ends were cut back, 0 bases at V and 10 bases at J, with 10 bases in the middle. The CDR3 DNA reads TGTGCCAGCAGCGTAGAGGGGCGGGGAGCTTTCTTT. This gives the protein CASSVEGRGAFF.

This clone was counted once. This chain uses TRBV5-1 with TRBJ2-5, with D unclear. CDR3 length: 12 amino acids. Per germline, CDR1 SGHRS and CDR2 YFSETQ. Trimming took 3 bases from V and 3 from J, leaving 6 bases between them. The CDR3 nucleotides read TGCGCCAGCAGCTGGGCAAAAGAGACCCAGTACTTC. Translated: CASSWAKETQYF.

The chain employs TRBV7-9 and TRBJ2-1; 11 bases are shared with TRBD1. Germline values: CDR1 SEHNR, CDR2 FQNEAQ (reference sequence). The CDR3 is 17 amino acids. The ends lost 5 bases at V and 3 bases at J; junction bases unmatched: 9. Here the CDR3 reads CASSHNPGTGGYNEQFF. The DNA of the CDR3 is TGTGCCAGCAGCCATAACCCCGGGACAGGGGGCTACAATGAGCAGTTCTTC. Full variable domain (outside the CDR3, taken from reference TRBV7-9 and TRBJ2-1): DTGVSQNPRHKITKRGQNVTFRCDPISEHNRLYWYRQTLGQGPEFLTYFQNEAQLEKSRLLSDRFSAERPKGSFSTLEIQRTEQGDSAMYLCASSHNPGTGGYNEQFFGPGTRLTVL.

Worth noting for this clone: Sequence at one end of the junction differs from germline and may be a read error. V gene TRBV6-5 combines with J gene TRBJ1-2; perhaps TRBD1 as D (6 bases). CDR1 and CDR2 (germline): MNHEY, SVGAGI. CDR3 length: 13 amino acids. Written as DNA, the CDR3 is TGTGCCATCAGTGTACAGGGAGACTATGGCTACACCTTC. Residues: CAISVQGDYGYTF.

The CDR3 reads CASSPVGGEQYF. The CDR3 DNA follows: TGTGCCAGCAGCCCGGTGGGTGGAGAGCAGTACTTC. The chain links TRBV11-3 to TRBJ2-7; D unresolved. Trimming took off 5 bases at V and 7 bases at J, with 12 bases between the two ends. In germline, CDR1 is SGHNT, CDR2 YENEEA. CDR3 length: 12 residues.

This clone was counted only a few times. An end of the junction does not agree with germline; a read error may underlie this. The chain joins TRBV10-3 to TRBJ2-1; unclear D gene. The CDR3 spans 14 residues. Germline-derived CDR1 and CDR2 are ENHRY and SYGVKD. CDR3 coding DNA: TGTGCCAGCAGTTTATATGGTCCTAGGGATGAGCAGTTCTTC. Amino acid sequence: CASSLYGPRDEQFF.

This clone was found a few times. The chain recombines TRBV7-2 with TRBJ2-7; D remains ambiguous. CDR1 is SGHTA and CDR2 is FQGNSA in the germline V gene. This CDR3 is 13 amino acids long. The V and J ends lost 5 bases and 6 bases respectively, with 14 bases between them. The CDR3, as DNA: TGTGCCAGCAGCCCCCGGGTATTTGGCGAGCAGTACTTC. It yields the protein CASSPRVFGEQYF.

The genes are TRBV6-4 and TRBJ2-7, with TRBD2 matching 12 bases. CDR1 is MRHNA, CDR2 SNTAGT, per germline. The length of the CDR3 is 15 residues. With V trimmed by 6 bases and J by 9 bases, 12 bases remained unmatched. CDR3 sequence (DNA): TGTGCCAGCAGCATCTGGGGACTAGCGGGCGGAGCGCAGTACGTC. This codes for CASSIWGLAGGAQYV.

This clone was picked up many times. The genes are TRBV30 and TRBJ1-4; D remains ambiguous. CDR3 length equals 12 residues. Germline V gene sequence: CDR1 GTSNPN, CDR2 SVGIG (reference sequence). V was cut by 1 base and J by 8 bases, with 8 bases left in between. CDR3 residues: CAWSGVGEKLFF. In nucleotides, the CDR3 is TGTGCCTGGAGTGGCGTAGGGGAAAAACTGTTTTTT.

In its sample, this clone was seen a few times. The chain recombines TRBV6-5 with TRBJ2-3, with D maybe TRBD2 (6 bases). Trimming removed 6 bases at V and 0 bases at J, with 13 bases between. Germline lookup yields CDR1 MNHEY and CDR2 SVGAGI. The CDR3 length is 15 residues. Here the CDR3 DNA reads TGTGCCAGCAGACGCGCCGGGACTAGCACAGATACGCAGTATTTT. Translation gives CASRRAGTSTDTQYF.

This clone came up a few times. The rearrangement uses TRBV2 and TRBJ2-5, with a possible D match to TRBD2 (6 bases). Germline V gene lookup returns CDR1 SNHLY and CDR2 FYNNEI. Trimming took 7 bases from V and 1 from J, leaving 19 bases between them. The CDR3 extends over 16 amino acids. The CDR3 DNA is TGTGCCAGCAAGGCCCTGCGGGGCCCCTCCCAAGAGACCCAGTACTTC. Encoded protein: CASKALRGPSQETQYF.

This clone appeared a few times. The gene calls are TRBV18 and TRBJ1-2, with 7 bases lining up with TRBD1. This CDR3 has 14 amino acids. Per the germline V gene, CDR1 is KGHSH and CDR2 is LQKENI. V lost 3 bases to trimming and J lost 5 bases; unmatched junction nucleotides: 6. The CDR3: CASSPPDRVYGYTF. DNA for the CDR3: TGTGCCAGCTCACCTCCCGACAGGGTGTATGGCTACACCTTC.

This chain joins TRBV7-9 and TRBJ1-1, with 7 bases lining up with TRBD1. Germline CDR1 and CDR2: SEHNR and FQNEAQ (reference sequence). This CDR3 spans 15 amino acids. The junction had 7 bases not matched to a gene; V was cut back by 4 bases and J by 2 bases. This chain's CDR3 is CASSSGGTVNTEAFF. The CDR3 DNA reads TGTGCCAGCAGCTCCGGCGGGACAGTTAACACTGAAGCTTTCTTT.

This clone was observed a few times. V is TRBV5-4 and J is TRBJ1-1; 7 bases align to TRBD1. The CDR3 totals 16 residues. Germline values: CDR1 SGHNT, CDR2 YYREEE (reference sequence). The J segment lost 4 bases and the V segment lost 3 bases, leaving 12 bases of the junction unmatched. CDR3 amino acids: CASSSLQGRGTTEAFF. In DNA form, the CDR3 reads TGTGCCAGCAGCTCATTACAGGGGAGAGGGACCACTGAAGCTTTCTTT.

This clone occurred a few times. The chain is built from TRBV5-4 and TRBJ2-5; D not certain. This CDR3 region has 14 residues. Trimming took 5 bases from V and 0 from J, leaving 11 bases between them. Germline CDR1 and CDR2: SGHNT and YYREEE (reference sequence). The CDR3 DNA reads as TGTGCCAGCAGGGACGGAACCTACCAAGAGACCCAGTACTTC. Amino acids: CASRDGTYQETQYF.

This clone has only one observation. CDR3 loop: CASSLKGGSSYNSPLHF. The CDR3 bases are TGTGCCAGCAGCTTGAAAGGGGGGAGCTCCTATAATTCACCCCTCCACTTT. This chain uses TRBV5-4 with TRBJ1-6, with D possibly TRBD1 on 6 matching bases. Trimming stripped 1 base from V and 0 bases from J, with 11 bases between. The CDR3 has 17 amino acids. Germline CDR1 is SGHNT and CDR2 is YYREEE (reference sequence).